This T cell receptor beta chain comes out of a study of T-cell reconstitution after alpha-beta-depleted transplantation in children. Unique molecular identifiers were used to barcode this TCRbeta library. TCRdb fed the PCR reads into MiXCR, producing one record per CDR3 protein. The sample gives over 550,000 distinct CDR3 sequences, about 10% of which show up once; about 4.3% is in the top ten. The TCR comes from a human donor who donated a stem cell graft to a child with acute myeloid leukemia. This specimen was PBMCs from the stem cell graft donor, taken from the stem cell graft.

Here the CDR3 reads CASSPRGAGASYEEQYF. The DNA of the CDR3 is TGTGCCAGCAGCCCCCGGGGAGCGGGAGCATCCTACGAAGAGCAGTACTTC. The V and J genes are TRBV9 and TRBJ2-7; 8 nucleotides agree with TRBD2. Trimming removed 4 bases from V and 7 bases from J; junction bases left unmatched: 19. Germline loops: CDR1 SGDLS, CDR2 YYNGEE. This CDR3 has 17 residues.